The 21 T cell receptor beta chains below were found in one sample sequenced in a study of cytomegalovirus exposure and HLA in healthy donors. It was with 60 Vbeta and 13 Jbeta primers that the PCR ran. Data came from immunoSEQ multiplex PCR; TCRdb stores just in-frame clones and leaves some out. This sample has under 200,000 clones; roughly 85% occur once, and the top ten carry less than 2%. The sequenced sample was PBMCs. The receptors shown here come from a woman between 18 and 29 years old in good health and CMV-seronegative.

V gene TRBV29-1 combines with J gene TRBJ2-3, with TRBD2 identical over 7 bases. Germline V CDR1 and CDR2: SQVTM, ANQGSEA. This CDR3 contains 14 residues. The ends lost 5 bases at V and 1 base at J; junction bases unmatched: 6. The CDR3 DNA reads TGCAGCGTTTGTCGGGGGGACTGCACAGATACGCAGTATTTT. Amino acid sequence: CSVCRGDCTDTQYF.

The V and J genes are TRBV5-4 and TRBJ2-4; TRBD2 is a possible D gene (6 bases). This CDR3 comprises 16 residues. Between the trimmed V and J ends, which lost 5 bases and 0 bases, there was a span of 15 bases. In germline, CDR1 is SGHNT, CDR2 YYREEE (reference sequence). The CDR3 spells CASSSGTQGAKNIQYF. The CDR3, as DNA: TGTGCCAGCAGTTCGGGGACTCAGGGAGCCAAAAACATTCAGTACTTC. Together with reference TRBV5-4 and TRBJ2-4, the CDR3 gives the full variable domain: ETGVTQSPTHLIKTRGQQVTLRCSSQSGHNTVSWYQQALGQGPQFIFQYYREEENGRGNFPPRFSGLQFPNYSSELNVNALELDDSALYLCASSSGTQGAKNIQYFGAGTRLSVL.

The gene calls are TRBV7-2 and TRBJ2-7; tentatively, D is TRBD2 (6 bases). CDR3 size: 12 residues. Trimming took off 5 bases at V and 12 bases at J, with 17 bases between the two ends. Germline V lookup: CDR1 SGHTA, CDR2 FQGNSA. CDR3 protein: CASSTRDRRTYF. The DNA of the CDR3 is TGTGCCAGCAGCACGCGGGACCGAAGGACGTACTTC.

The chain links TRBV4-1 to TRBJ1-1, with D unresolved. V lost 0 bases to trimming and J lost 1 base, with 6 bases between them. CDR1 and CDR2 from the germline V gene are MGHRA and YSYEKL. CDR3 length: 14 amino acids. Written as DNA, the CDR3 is TGCGCCAGCAGCCAAGACGCCAGGAACACTGAAGCTTTCTTT. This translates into CASSQDARNTEAFF.

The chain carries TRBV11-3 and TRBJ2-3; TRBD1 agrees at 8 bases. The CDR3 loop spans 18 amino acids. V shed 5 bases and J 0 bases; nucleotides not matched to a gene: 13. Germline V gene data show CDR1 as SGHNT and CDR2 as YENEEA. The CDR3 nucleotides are TGTGCCAGCAGCCCCCGGACAGGGCGGGGTCGGAGCACAGATACGCAGTATTTT. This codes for CASSPRTGRGRSTDTQYF.

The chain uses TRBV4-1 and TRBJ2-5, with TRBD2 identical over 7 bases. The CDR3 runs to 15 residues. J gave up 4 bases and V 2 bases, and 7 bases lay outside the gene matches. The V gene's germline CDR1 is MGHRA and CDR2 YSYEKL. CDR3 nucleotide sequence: TGCGCCAGCAGCCAAAGGCCGGCTAGCGGAGAGACCCAGTACTTC. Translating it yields CASSQRPASGETQYF.

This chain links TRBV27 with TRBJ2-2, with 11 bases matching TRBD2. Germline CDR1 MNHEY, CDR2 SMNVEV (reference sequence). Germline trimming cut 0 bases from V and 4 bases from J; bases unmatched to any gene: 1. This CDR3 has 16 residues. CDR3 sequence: CASSLSTSGTTGELFF. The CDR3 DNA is TGTGCCAGCAGTTTATCGACTAGCGGGACCACCGGGGAGCTGTTTTTT.

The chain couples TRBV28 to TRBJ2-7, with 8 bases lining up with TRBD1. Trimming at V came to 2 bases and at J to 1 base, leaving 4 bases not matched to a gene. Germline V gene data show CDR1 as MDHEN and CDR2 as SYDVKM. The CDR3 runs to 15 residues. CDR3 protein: CASSLLDRVSYEQYF. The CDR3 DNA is TGTGCCAGCAGTTTACTGGACAGGGTATCCTACGAGCAGTACTTC.

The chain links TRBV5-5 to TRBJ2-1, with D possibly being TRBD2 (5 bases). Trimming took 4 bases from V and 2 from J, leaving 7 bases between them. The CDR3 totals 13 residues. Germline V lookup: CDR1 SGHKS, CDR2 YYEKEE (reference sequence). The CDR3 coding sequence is TGTGCCAGCAGCCCCGGGACCTACAATGAGCAGTTCTTC. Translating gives CASSPGTYNEQFF.

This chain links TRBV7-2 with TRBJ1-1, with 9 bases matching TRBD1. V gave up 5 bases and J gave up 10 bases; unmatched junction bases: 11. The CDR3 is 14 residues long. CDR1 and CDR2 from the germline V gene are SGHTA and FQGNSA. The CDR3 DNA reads TGTGCCAGCAGCCCGCGGACAGGGGCTTCGCCAGCTTTCTTT. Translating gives CASSPRTGASPAFF.

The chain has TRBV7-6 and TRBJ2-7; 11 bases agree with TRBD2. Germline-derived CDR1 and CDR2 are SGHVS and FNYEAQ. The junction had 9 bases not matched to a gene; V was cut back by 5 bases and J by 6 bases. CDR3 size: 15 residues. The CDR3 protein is CASSQGLAESREQYF. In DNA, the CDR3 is TGTGCCAGCAGCCAGGGACTAGCGGAGTCCCGCGAGCAGTACTTC.

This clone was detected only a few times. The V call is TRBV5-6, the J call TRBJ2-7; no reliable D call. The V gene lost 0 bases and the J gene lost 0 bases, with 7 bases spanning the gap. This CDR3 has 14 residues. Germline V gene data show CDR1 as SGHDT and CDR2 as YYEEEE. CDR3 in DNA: TGTGCCAGCAGCTTGGGCACGGTCTCCTACGAGCAGTACTTC. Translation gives CASSLGTVSYEQYF.

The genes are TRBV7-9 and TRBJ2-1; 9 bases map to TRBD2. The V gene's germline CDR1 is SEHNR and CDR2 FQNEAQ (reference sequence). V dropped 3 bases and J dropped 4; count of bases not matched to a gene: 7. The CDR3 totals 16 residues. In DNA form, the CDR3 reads TGTGCCAGCAGCTTTTTGGTAGCGGGAGCTTACAATGAGCAGTTCTTC. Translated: CASSFLVAGAYNEQFF. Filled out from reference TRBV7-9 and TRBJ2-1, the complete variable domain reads DTGVSQNPRHKITKRGQNVTFRCDPISEHNRLYWYRQTLGQGPEFLTYFQNEAQLEKSRLLSDRFSAERPKGSFSTLEIQRTEQGDSAMYLCASSFLVAGAYNEQFFGPGTRLTVL.

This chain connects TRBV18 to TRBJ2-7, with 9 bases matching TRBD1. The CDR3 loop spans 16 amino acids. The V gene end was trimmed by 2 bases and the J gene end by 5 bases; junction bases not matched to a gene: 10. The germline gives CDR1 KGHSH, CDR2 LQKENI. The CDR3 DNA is TGTGCCAGCTCACCATCTAGGGGACAGGGCCCTCACGAGCAGTACTTC. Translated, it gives CASSPSRGQGPHEQYF. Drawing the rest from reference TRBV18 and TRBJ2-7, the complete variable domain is NAGVMQNPRHLVRRRGQEARLRCSPMKGHSHVYWYRQLPEEGLKFMVYLQKENIIDESGMPKERFSAEFPKEGPSILRIQQVVRGDSAAYFCASSPSRGQGPHEQYFGPGTRLTVT.

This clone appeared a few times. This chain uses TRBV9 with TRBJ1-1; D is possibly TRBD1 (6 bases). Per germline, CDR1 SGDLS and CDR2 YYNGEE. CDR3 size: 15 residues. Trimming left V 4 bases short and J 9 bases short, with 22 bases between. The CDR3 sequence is CASSSGVITGNKAFF. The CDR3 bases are TGTGCCAGCAGCTCCGGCGTCATAACAGGGAATAAAGCTTTCTTT.

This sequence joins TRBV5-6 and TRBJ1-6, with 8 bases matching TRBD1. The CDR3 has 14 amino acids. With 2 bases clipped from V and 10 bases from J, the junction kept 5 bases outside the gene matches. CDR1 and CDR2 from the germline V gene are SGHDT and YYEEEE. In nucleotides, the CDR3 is TGTGCCAGCAGCTTCGGACAGGGCGGATCACCCCTCCACTTT. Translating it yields CASSFGQGGSPLHF.

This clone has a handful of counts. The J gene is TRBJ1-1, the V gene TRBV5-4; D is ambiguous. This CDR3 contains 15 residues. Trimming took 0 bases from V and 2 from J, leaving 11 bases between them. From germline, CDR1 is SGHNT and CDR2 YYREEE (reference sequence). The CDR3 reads CASSLAGTVNTEAFF. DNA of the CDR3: TGTGCCAGCAGCTTGGCAGGAACCGTTAACACTGAAGCTTTCTTT.

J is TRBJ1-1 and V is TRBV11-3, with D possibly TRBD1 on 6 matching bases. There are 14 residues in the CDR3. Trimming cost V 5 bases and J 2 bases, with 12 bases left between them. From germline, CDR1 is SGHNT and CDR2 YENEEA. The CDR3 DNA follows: TGTGCCAGCAGCCCCCAGGGGATTAACACTGAAGCTTTCTTT. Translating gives CASSPQGINTEAFF.

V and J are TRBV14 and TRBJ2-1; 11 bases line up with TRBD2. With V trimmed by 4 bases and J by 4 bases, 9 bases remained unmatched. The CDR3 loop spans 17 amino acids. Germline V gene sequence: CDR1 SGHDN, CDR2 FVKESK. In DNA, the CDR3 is TGTGCCAGCAGCCTACGTCCGACTAGCGGGACTTACAATGAGCAGTTCTTC. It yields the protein CASSLRPTSGTYNEQFF. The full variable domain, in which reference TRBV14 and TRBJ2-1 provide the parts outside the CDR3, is EAGVTQFPSHSVIEKGQTVTLRCDPISGHDNLYWYRRVMGKEIKFLLHFVKESKQDESGMPNNRFLAERTGGTYSTLKVQPAELEDSGVYFCASSLRPTSGTYNEQFFGPGTRLTVL.

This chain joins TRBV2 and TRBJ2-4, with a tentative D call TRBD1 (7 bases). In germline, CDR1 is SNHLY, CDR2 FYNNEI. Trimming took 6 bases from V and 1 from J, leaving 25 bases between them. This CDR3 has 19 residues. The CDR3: CASRPEEGAPPKAKNIQYF. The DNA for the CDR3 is TGTGCCAGCAGGCCCGAGGAGGGGGCGCCGCCCAAGGCCAAAAACATTCAGTACTTC.

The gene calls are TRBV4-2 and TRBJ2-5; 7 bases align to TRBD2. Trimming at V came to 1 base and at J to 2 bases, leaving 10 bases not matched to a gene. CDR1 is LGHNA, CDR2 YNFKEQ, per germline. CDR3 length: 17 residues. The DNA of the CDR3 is TGTGCCAGCAGCCAAGTCACGGCGGGAGTCATGCAAGAGACCCAGTACTTC. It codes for CASSQVTAGVMQETQYF.